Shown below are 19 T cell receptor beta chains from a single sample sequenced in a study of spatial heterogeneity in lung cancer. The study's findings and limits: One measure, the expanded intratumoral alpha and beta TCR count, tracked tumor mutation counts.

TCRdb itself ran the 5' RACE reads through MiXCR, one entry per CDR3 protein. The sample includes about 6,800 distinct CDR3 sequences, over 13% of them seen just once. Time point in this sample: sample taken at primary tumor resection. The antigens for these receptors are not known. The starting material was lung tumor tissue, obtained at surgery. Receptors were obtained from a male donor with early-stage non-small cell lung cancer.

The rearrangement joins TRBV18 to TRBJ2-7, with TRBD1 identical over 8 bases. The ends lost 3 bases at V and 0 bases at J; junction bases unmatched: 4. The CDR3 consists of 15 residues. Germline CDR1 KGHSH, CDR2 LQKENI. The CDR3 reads CASSPGTGSSYEQYF. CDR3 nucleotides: TGTGCCAGCTCACCCGGGACAGGCAGCTCCTACGAGCAGTACTTC.

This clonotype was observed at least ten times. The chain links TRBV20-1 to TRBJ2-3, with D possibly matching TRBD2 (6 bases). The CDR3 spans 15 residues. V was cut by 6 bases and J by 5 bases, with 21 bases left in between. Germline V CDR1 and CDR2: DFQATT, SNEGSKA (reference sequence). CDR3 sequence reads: CSARGTPGSLDTQYF. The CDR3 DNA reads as TGCAGTGCACGAGGGACTCCGGGCTCCCTAGATACGCAGTATTTT.

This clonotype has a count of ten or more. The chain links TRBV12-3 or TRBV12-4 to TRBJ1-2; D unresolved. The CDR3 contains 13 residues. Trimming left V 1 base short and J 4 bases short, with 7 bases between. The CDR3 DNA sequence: TGTGCCAGCAGTTTAGGACCTCCCTATGGCTACACCTTC. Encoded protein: CASSLGPPYGYTF.

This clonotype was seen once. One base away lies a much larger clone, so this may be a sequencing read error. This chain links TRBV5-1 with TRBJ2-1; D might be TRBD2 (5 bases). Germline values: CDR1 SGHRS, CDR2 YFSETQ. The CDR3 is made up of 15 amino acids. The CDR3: CASGLGASSYNEQFF. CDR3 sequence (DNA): TGCGCCAGCGGCTTGGGAGCTAGCTCCTACAATGAGCAGTTCTTC.

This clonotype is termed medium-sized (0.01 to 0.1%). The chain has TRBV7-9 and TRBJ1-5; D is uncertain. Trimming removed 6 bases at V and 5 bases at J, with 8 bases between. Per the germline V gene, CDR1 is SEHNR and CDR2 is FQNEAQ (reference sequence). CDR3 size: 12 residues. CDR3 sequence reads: CASRLDDQPQHF. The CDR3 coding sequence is TGTGCCAGCAGGCTGGACGATCAGCCCCAGCATTTT.

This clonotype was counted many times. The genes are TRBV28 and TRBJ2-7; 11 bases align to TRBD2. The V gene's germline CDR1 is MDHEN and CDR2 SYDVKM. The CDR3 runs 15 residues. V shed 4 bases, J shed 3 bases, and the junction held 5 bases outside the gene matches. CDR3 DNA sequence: TGTGCCAGCAGTTCCCCGGGACTAGCGGTCTACGAGCAGTACTTC. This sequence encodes CASSSPGLAVYEQYF.

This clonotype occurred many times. This chain's CDR3 is CASSSGQGVQPQHF. In DNA, the CDR3 is TGTGCCAGCAGTTCCGGACAGGGGGTTCAGCCCCAGCATTTT. The rearrangement joins TRBV6-5 to TRBJ1-5; 10 nucleotides match TRBD1. V lost 4 bases, J lost 6 bases, and 3 bases stayed unmatched. This CDR3 spans 14 amino acids. The V gene's germline CDR1 is MNHEY and CDR2 SVGAGI.

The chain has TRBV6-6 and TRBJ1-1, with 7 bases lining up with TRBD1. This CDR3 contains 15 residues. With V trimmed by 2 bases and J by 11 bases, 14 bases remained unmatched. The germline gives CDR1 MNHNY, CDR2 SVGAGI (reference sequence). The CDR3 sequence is CASSYGFRGPHGAFF. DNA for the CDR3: TGTGCCAGCAGTTACGGCTTTAGGGGGCCTCACGGGGCTTTCTTT.

The CDR3 bases are TGTGCCAGCAGTTACGGGGGGAGTAGCAGCACAGATACGCAGTATTTT. Its translation: CASSYGGSSSTDTQYF. The chain joins TRBV6-5 to TRBJ2-3, with D tentatively TRBD2 (6 bases). V lost 2 bases, J lost 0 bases, and 12 bases lay in between. CDR3 length equals 16 residues. The V gene's germline CDR1 is MNHEY and CDR2 SVGAGI.

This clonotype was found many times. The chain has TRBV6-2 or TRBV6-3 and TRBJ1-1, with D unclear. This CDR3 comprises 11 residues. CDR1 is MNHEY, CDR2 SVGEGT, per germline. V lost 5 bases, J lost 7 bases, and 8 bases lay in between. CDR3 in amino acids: CASSPGFEAFF. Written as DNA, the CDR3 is TGTGCCAGCAGTCCCGGATTTGAAGCTTTCTTT.

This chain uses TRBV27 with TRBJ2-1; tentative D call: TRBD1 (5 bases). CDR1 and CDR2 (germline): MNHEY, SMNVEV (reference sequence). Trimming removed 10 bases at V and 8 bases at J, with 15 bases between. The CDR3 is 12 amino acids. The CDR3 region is CATANRQHEQFF. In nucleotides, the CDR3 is TGTGCCACCGCCAATAGACAGCATGAGCAGTTCTTC.

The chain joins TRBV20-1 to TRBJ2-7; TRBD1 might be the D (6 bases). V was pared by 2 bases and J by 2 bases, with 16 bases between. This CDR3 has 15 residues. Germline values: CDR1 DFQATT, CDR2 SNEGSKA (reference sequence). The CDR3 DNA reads TGCAGTGCTAGACCTCCAACAGGGCTTGCCTACGAGCAGTACTTC. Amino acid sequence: CSARPPTGLAYEQYF.

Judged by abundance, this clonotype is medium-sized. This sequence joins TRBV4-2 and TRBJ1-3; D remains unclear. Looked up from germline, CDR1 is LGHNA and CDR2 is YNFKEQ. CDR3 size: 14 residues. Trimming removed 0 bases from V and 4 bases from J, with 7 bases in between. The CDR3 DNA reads TGTGCCAGCAGCCAAGACCCCGCGGGAAACACCATATATTTT. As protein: CASSQDPAGNTIYF.

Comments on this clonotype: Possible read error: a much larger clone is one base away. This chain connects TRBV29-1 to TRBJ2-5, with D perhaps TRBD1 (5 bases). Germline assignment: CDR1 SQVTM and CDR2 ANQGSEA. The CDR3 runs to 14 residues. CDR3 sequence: CSVTRVPVAETLYF. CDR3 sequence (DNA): TGCAGCGTTACCAGGGTACCGGTTGCAGAGACCCTGTACTTC.

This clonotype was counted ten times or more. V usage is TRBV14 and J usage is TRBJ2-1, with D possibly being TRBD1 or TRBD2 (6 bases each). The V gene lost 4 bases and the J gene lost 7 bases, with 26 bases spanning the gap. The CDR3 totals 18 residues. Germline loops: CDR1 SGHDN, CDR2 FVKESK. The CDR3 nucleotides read TGTGCCAGCAGCCCCCTTTGGACACTAGAGGGGGGAAGGAATGAGCAGTTCTTC. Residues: CASSPLWTLEGGRNEQFF.

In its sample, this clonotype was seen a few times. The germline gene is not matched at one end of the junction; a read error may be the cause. The DNA for the CDR3 is TGTGCCAGGAGCCTCCCTGGCTTCGAGCAGTACTTC. This gives the protein CARSLPGFEQYF. This chain links TRBV3-1 with TRBJ2-7, with D unresolved. This CDR3 has 12 amino acids. The V gene's germline CDR1 is LGHDT and CDR2 YNNKEL (reference sequence).

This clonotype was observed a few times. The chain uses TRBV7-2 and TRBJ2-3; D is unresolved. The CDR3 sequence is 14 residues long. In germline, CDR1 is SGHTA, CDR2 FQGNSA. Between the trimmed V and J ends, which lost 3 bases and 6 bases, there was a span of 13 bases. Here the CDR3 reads CASSLSTFGDTQYF. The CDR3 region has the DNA TGTGCCAGCAGCTTGTCTACCTTCGGGGATACGCAGTATTTT.

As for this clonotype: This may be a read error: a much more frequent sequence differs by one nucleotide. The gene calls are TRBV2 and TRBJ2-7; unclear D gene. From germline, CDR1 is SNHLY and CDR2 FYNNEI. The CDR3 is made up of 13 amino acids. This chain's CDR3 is CANSVQENYEQYF. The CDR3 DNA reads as TGTGCCAACAGTGTTCAGGAGAACTACGAGCAGTACTTC.

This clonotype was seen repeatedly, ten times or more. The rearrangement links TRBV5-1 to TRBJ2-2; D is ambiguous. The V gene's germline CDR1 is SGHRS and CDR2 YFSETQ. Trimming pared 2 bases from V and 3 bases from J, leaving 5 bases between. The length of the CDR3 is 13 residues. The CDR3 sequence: CASSFRDTGELFF. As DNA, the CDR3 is TGCGCCAGCAGCTTCCGGGACACCGGGGAGCTGTTTTTT.